This TCR beta chain came from a study of blood T cell repertoires in COVID-19. The CDR3 contains 15 residues. Per the germline V gene, CDR1 is MNHEY and CDR2 is SVGEGT. The V gene lost 0 bases and the J gene lost 7 bases, with 13 bases spanning the gap. TCRdb's copy holds only in-frame clones and misses some; the assay was immunoSEQ multiplex PCR. The sample yields roughly 140,000 clones, roughly 88% seen once. The sequenced material came from peripheral blood. This chain uses TRBV6-2 or TRBV6-3 with TRBJ1-3; tentative D call: TRBD1 (5 bases). This clonotype originated in a woman aged 45-65 years in a cohort sampled during active or convalescent COVID-19. CDR3 in amino acids: CASSYSDSGSNTIYF. CDR3 DNA sequence: TGTGCCAGCAGTTACTCTGACAGTGGCTCTAACACCATATATTTT.